One sample yielded the 18 T cell receptor beta chains listed below, sequenced in a study of blood T cell repertoires in COVID-19. The assay was immunoSEQ multiplex PCR, and TCRdb's table has in-frame clones only and misses some. The sample consists of 60,000 to 65,000 clones, more than 60% of them appearing once. Material for sequencing was peripheral blood. These receptors originate from a woman aged 80 or over with active or convalescent COVID-19.

This sequence joins TRBV27 and TRBJ1-2; D uncertain. Per germline, CDR1 MNHEY and CDR2 SMNVEV (reference sequence). Trimming cost V 2 bases and J 2 bases, with 9 bases left between them. The CDR3 spans 14 residues. The CDR3 here is CASSLSPHNYGYTF. CDR3 sequence (DNA): TGTGCCAGCAGTTTAAGTCCACACAACTATGGCTACACCTTC.

The chain links TRBV7-9 to TRBJ1-2; 7 bases are shared with TRBD1. V was clipped by 0 bases and J by 2 bases; unmatched bases: 6. The CDR3 loop spans 16 amino acids. Germline loops: CDR1 SEHNR, CDR2 FQNEAQ (reference sequence). The CDR3 spells CASSLAGGQSNYGYTF. As DNA, the CDR3 is TGTGCCAGCAGCTTAGCGGGGGGACAGTCGAACTATGGCTACACCTTC.

V usage is TRBV2 and J usage is TRBJ1-2; D gene unclear. CDR3 length equals 13 residues. CDR1 is SNHLY and CDR2 is FYNNEI in the germline V gene. V lost 8 bases to trimming and J lost 0 bases, with 10 bases between them. Here the CDR3 DNA reads TGTGCCAGCGCGGCCGGTGCTAACTATGGCTACACCTTC. This translates into CASAAGANYGYTF.

The V call is TRBV11-1, the J call TRBJ1-4, with TRBD1 identical over 9 bases. CDR1 and CDR2 (germline): SGHAT, FQDESV (reference sequence). J was trimmed by 7 bases and V by 6 bases; bases with no gene match: 6. The CDR3 has 14 amino acids. CDR3 region: CASSTQGASEKLFF. CDR3 DNA: TGTGCCAGCAGTACACAGGGGGCATCTGAAAAACTGTTTTTT.

The CDR3 region is CASSLGVGQMNTEAFF. The CDR3 bases are TGCGCCAGCAGCTTGGGTGTGGGACAGATGAACACTGAAGCTTTCTTT. The chain joins TRBV5-1 to TRBJ1-1; TRBD1 aligns across 7 bases. The ends lost 0 bases at V and 0 bases at J; junction bases unmatched: 5. The CDR3 has 16 amino acids. Looked up from germline, CDR1 is SGHRS and CDR2 is YFSETQ.

This chain uses TRBV19 with TRBJ1-4, with a possible D match to TRBD1 (6 bases). This CDR3 comprises 13 residues. Trimming pared 7 bases from V and 6 bases from J, leaving 12 bases between. Looked up from germline, CDR1 is LNHDA and CDR2 is SQIVND (reference sequence). CDR3 amino acids: CASIRGADEKLFF. The DNA of the CDR3 is TGTGCCAGTATTCGGGGGGCGGATGAAAAACTGTTTTTT.

The chain uses TRBV6-2 or TRBV6-3 and TRBJ1-2, with 9 bases matching TRBD1. CDR1 MNHEY and CDR2 SVGEGT come from the germline V gene. V shed 5 bases, J shed 8 bases, and the junction held 12 bases outside the gene matches. This CDR3 region has 15 residues. Written as DNA, the CDR3 is TGTGCCAGCAGTGACCCGGGACAGGGCAGGGGAGGCTACACCTTC. Its protein is CASSDPGQGRGGYTF.

This clone was observed a handful of times. The chain employs TRBV29-1 and TRBJ1-1; D unclear. Looked up from germline, CDR1 is SQVTM and CDR2 is ANQGSEA. There are 14 residues in the CDR3. V was clipped by 5 bases and J by 0 bases, with 13 bases between them. The CDR3 spells CSVKETGMNTEAFF. In DNA form, the CDR3 reads TGCAGCGTTAAGGAGACCGGGATGAACACTGAAGCTTTCTTT. The full variable domain, with the rest looked up from reference TRBV29-1 and TRBJ1-1, is SAVISQKPSRDICQRGTSLTIQCQVDSQVTMMFWYRQQPGQSLTLIATANQGSEATYESGFVIDKFPISRPNLTFSTLTVSNMSPEDSSIYLCSVKETGMNTEAFFGQGTRLTVV.

This chain connects TRBV6-5 to TRBJ1-5; D might be TRBD1 (5 bases). The V gene lost 7 bases and the J gene lost 5 bases, with 9 bases spanning the gap. This CDR3 contains 12 residues. Germline loops: CDR1 MNHEY, CDR2 SVGAGI. DNA for the CDR3: TGTGCCAGCATAGGGGTGGATCAGCCCCAGCATTTT. Protein: CASIGVDQPQHF.

This clone was counted between two and nine times. This chain's CDR3 is CASSSGVVSDTEAFF. CDR3 nucleotides: TGTGCCAGCAGCTCCGGGGTAGTGTCGGACACTGAAGCTTTCTTT. The chain employs TRBV7-9 and TRBJ1-1; no clear D. This CDR3 spans 15 amino acids. Germline loops: CDR1 SEHNR, CDR2 FQNEAQ (reference sequence). V was clipped by 4 bases and J by 3 bases, with 15 bases between them.

This rearrangement joins TRBV12-5 to TRBJ1-5; a weak D match, TRBD1 (5 bases). There are 18 residues in the CDR3. Germline CDR1 reads LGHNT; CDR2 reads FRNRAP. The ends were cut back, 1 base at V and 10 bases at J, with 26 bases in the middle. This chain's CDR3 is CASGLGPSAGSMTVPQHF. The CDR3 coding sequence is TGTGCTAGTGGTTTGGGCCCCTCGGCAGGGTCGATGACTGTTCCCCAGCATTTT.

This clone showed up just once. DNA of the CDR3: TGCAGCGCCATAAGGACAGAACGGACTGAAGCTTTCTTT. Encoded protein: CSAIRTERTEAFF. The rearrangement joins TRBV29-1 to TRBJ1-1, with a possible D match to TRBD1 (6 bases). The CDR3 is made up of 13 amino acids. CDR1 is SQVTM, CDR2 ANQGSEA, per germline. V was cut by 7 bases and J by 5 bases, with 17 bases left in between.

This chain joins TRBV6-1 and TRBJ2-7, with 7 bases fitting TRBD1. This CDR3 spans 16 amino acids. V lost 4 bases to trimming and J lost 5 bases; unmatched junction nucleotides: 14. Germline V gene data show CDR1 as MNHNS and CDR2 as SASEGT. The CDR3 region is CASSGGRDSLIDEQYF. CDR3 nucleotides: TGTGCCAGCAGTGGGGGCAGGGACAGCCTAATCGACGAGCAGTACTTC.

This clone showed up just a few times. The V and J genes are TRBV5-5 and TRBJ1-5; the D gene is possibly TRBD1 (5 bases). The CDR3 sequence is 13 residues long. V lost 2 bases to trimming and J lost 9 bases, with 12 bases between them. CDR1 is SGHKS and CDR2 is YYEKEE in the germline V gene (reference sequence). The CDR3 bases are TGTGCCAGCAGCTTAACCGGGGGAGGGCCCCAGCATTTT. Protein sequence: CASSLTGGGPQHF.

The V call is TRBV6-5, the J call TRBJ2-3; TRBD1 agrees at 9 bases. Per the germline V gene, CDR1 is MNHEY and CDR2 is SVGAGI. The CDR3 spans 14 residues. V shed 6 bases, J shed 1 base, and the junction held 2 bases outside the gene matches. The CDR3 is CASRRTGGTDTQYF. CDR3 nucleotide sequence: TGTGCCAGCAGAAGGACAGGGGGCACAGATACGCAGTATTTT.

CDR3 sequence (DNA): TGCGCCAGCAGCTTGGAGGAGGGACCTACCTATGGCTACACCTTC. Its translation is CASSLEEGPTYGYTF. The chain combines TRBV5-1 with TRBJ1-2, with D perhaps TRBD1 (5 bases). The CDR3 sequence is 15 residues long. With 0 bases removed from V and 4 bases from J, the gap between germline ends came to 13 bases. Germline CDR1 is SGHRS and CDR2 is YFSETQ.

V and J are TRBV6-5 and TRBJ1-1; D is possibly TRBD1 (5 bases). Between the trimmed V and J ends, which lost 7 bases and 5 bases, there was a span of 17 bases. The CDR3 contains 14 residues. Germline V lookup: CDR1 MNHEY, CDR2 SVGAGI. For the CDR3, the DNA is TGTGCCAGCAACCTCTCCCCAGGGCATACTGAAGCTTTCTTT. It is translated as CASNLSPGHTEAFF.

The chain employs TRBV27 and TRBJ1-2, with D unresolved. CDR3 size: 13 residues. Trimming shortened V by 5 bases and J by 0 bases, and 7 bases separated the two germline ends. Per germline, CDR1 MNHEY and CDR2 SMNVEV (reference sequence). The CDR3 region is CASSARANYGYTF. The DNA for the CDR3 is TGTGCCAGCAGTGCCCGGGCTAACTATGGCTACACCTTC.